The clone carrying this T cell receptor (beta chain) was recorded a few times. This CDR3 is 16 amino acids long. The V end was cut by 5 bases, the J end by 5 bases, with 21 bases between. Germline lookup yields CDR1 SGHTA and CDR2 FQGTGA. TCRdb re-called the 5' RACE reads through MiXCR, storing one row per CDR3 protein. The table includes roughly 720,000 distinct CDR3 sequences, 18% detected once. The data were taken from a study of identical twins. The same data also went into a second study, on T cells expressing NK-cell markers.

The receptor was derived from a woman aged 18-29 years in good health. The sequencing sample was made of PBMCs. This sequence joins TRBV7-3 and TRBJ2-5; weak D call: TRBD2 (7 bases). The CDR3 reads CASSPSGGARVETQYF. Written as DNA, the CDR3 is TGTGCCAGCAGCCCCTCTGGGGGGGCTCGGGTGGAGACCCAGTACTTC.